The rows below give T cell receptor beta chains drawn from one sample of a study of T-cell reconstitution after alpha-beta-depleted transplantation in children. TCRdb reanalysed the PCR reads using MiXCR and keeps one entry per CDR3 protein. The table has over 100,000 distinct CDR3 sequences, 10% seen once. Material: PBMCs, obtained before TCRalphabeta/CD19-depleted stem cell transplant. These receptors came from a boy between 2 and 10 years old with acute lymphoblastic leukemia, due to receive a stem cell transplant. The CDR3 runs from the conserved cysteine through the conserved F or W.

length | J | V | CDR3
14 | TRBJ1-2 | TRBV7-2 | CASSLGQQAYGYTF
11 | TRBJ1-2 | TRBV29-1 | CSAKFGYGYTF
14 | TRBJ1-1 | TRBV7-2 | CASSLARPNTEAFF
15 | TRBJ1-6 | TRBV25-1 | CASSDFGQGGGPLHF
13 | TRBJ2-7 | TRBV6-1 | CASSGQTGYEQYF
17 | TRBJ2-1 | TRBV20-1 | CSARPVFIAAGGNEQFF
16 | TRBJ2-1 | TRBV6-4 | CASINHLRGQVDEQFF
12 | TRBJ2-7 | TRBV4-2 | CASSPPVGEQYF
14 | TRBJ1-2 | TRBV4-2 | CASSPQSGQNGYTF
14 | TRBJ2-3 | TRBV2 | CASRSGTHTDTQYF
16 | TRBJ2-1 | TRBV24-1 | CATSDSPGGAYNEQFF
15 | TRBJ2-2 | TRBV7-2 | CASSLANLNTGELFF
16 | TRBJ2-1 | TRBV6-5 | CASGTSGGFSYNEQFF
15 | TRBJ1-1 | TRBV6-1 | CASSAEGTGVPEAFF
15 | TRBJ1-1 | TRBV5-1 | CASSLQQGLNTEAFF
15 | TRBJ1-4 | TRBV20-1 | CSARDPAGSNEKLFF
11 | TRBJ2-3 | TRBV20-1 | CSARRTDTQYF
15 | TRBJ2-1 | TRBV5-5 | CASSHTHRLNNEQFF
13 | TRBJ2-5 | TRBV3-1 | CASSLASVETQYF
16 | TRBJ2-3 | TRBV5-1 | CASSLAEKRATDTQYF
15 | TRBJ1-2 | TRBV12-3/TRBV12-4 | CASSPLEGADYGYTF
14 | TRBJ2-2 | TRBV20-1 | CSATRPGDTGELFF
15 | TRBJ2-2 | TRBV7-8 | CASSFRGANTGELFF
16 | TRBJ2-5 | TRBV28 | CASSPTNIGIQETQYF
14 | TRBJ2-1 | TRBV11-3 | CASAQRVGYNEQFF
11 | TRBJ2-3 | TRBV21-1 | CASSKQATQYF
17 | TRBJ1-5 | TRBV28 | CASSLGGLGGGNQPQHF
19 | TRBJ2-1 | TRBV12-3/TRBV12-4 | CASSRLAGEVYLIYNEQFF
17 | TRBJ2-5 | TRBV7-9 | CASSDYSGTRAGETQYF
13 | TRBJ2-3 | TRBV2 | CASSRVYTDTQYF
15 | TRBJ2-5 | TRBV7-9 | CASSPRDRGQETQYF
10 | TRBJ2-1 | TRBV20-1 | CSAEDNEQFF
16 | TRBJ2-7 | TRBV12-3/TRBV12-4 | CASGPGERRSIYEQYF
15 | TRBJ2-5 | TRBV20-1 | CSAGIGGWGQETQYF
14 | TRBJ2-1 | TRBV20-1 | CSAPRTSVYNEQFF
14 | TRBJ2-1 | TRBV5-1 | CASTQIDRYNEQFF
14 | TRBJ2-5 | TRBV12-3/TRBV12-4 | CASSLARRERPLDF
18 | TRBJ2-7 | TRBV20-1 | CSADVSGSGRAGLREQYF
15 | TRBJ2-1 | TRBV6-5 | CASTMTLISYNEQFF
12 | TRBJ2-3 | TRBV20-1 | CSALGAPDTQYF
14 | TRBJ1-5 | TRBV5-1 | CASSLETGSQPQHF
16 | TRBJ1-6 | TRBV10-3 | CAISERGGSYNSPLHF
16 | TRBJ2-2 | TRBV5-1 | CASSWGGTSVAGELFF
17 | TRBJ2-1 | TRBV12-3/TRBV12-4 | CASRSRLAGTSPDEQFF
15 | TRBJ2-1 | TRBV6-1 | CASRSEGGSPNEQFF
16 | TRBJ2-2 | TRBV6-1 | CASSARQGANTGELFF
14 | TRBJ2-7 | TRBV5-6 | CASSSPGVGYEQYF
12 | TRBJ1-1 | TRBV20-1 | CSAVTGNTEAFF